Following are 21 T cell receptor beta chains from one sample sequenced in a study of blood T cell repertoires in COVID-19. The protocol was immunoSEQ multiplex PCR, while the TCRdb copy is restricted to in-frame clones and leaves out a portion. The sample consists of 130,000 or so clones, around 89% of them appearing once. The specimen sequenced was peripheral blood. Source of these receptors: a man aged 50-59 years with acute or convalescent COVID-19.

The rearrangement links TRBV6-5 to TRBJ1-6, with TRBD1 matching over 7 bases. There are 15 residues in the CDR3. V trimming: 4 bases; J trimming: 4 bases; junction bases outside the gene matches: 4. Germline V gives CDR1 MNHEY, CDR2 SVGAGI. This CDR3 is CASSLDRAYNSPLHF. CDR3 bases: TGTGCCAGCAGTTTAGACAGGGCATATAATTCACCCCTCCACTTT.

The CDR3 loop reads CASSLRLPRQTLLAPSYNEQFF. CDR3 nucleotide sequence: TGTGCCAGCAGTTTACGTTTACCCCGGCAGACCCTGCTAGCCCCCTCCTACAATGAGCAGTTCTTC. The rearrangement uses TRBV27 and TRBJ2-1; D is possibly TRBD2 (5 bases). The V gene's germline CDR1 is MNHEY and CDR2 SMNVEV (reference sequence). The CDR3 runs to 22 residues. Trimming cost V 2 bases and J 0 bases, with 29 bases left between them.

This clone occurred a few times. This chain joins TRBV7-9 and TRBJ1-1, with 8 bases that match TRBD1. The CDR3 runs to 14 residues. CDR1 SEHNR and CDR2 FQNEAQ come from the germline V gene (reference sequence). V lost 5 bases to trimming and J lost 10 bases; unmatched junction nucleotides: 12. The CDR3 here is CASSGGQGGMRAFF. CDR3 sequence (DNA): TGTGCCAGCAGCGGTGGACAGGGAGGGATGAGAGCTTTCTTT.

The V and J genes are TRBV6-5 and TRBJ2-3, with D possibly TRBD2 on 6 matching bases. V dropped 4 bases and J dropped 0 bases, with 11 bases sitting between them. CDR3 length equals 15 residues. CDR1 and CDR2 (germline): MNHEY, SVGAGI. The CDR3 sequence: CASSSEGLSTDTQYF. As DNA, the CDR3 is TGTGCCAGCAGTTCGGAGGGCCTGAGCACAGATACGCAGTATTTT.

The chain couples TRBV19 to TRBJ1-1, with D perhaps TRBD1 (5 bases). CDR3 size: 15 residues. The germline V gene has CDR1 LNHDA and CDR2 SQIVND (reference sequence). The ends were cut back, 3 bases at V and 7 bases at J, with 18 bases in the middle. The DNA for the CDR3 is TGTGCCAGTAGTATTTTCTGGGGCGCGAAAGGTGAAGCTTTCTTT. Encoded protein: CASSIFWGAKGEAFF.

The chain recombines TRBV28 with TRBJ2-7, with 9 bases lining up with TRBD2. The CDR3 length is 17 residues. V dropped 2 bases and J dropped 0; count of bases not matched to a gene: 8. The germline V gene has CDR1 MDHEN and CDR2 SYDVKM. The CDR3: CASSLASGTQHSYEQYF. As DNA, the CDR3 is TGTGCCAGCAGTTTAGCTAGCGGGACTCAACACTCCTACGAGCAGTACTTC.

The CDR3 spells CASSRDTNQPQHF. The CDR3 coding sequence is TGTGCCAGCAGTCGCGACACAAATCAGCCCCAGCATTTT. The V and J genes are TRBV2 and TRBJ1-5; D not certain. V lost 5 bases and J lost 4, with 9 bases in between. The length of the CDR3 is 13 residues. Germline lookup yields CDR1 SNHLY and CDR2 FYNNEI.

The chain joins TRBV6-5 to TRBJ2-7; the match to TRBD1 covers 7 bases. After removal of 0 bases from V and 4 bases from J, the junction contained 6 bases not matched to a gene. The germline gives CDR1 MNHEY, CDR2 SVGAGI. The CDR3 totals 15 residues. DNA of the CDR3: TGTGCCAGCAGTTACTCTGGGGACAGTCTTTACGAGCAGTACTTC. Its protein is CASSYSGDSLYEQYF.

This sequence joins TRBV19 and TRBJ1-1, with 8 bases aligning to TRBD1. The V gene's germline CDR1 is LNHDA and CDR2 SQIVND (reference sequence). The CDR3 length is 12 residues. Trimming took 8 bases from V and 7 from J; bases not matched to a gene: 6. CDR3 sequence reads: CASSQGVSEAFF. CDR3 nucleotide sequence: TGTGCCAGTTCACAGGGGGTAAGTGAAGCTTTCTTT. Supplemented by reference TRBV19 and TRBJ1-1, the full variable domain reads DGGITQSPKYLFRKEGQNVTLSCEQNLNHDAMYWYRQDPGQGLRLIYYSQIVNDFQKGDIAEGYSVSREKKESFPLTVTSAQKNPTAFYLCASSQGVSEAFFGQGTRLTVV.

The genes are TRBV25-1 and TRBJ1-2; D is perhaps TRBD1 (5 bases). Germline assignment: CDR1 MGHDK and CDR2 SYGVNS. Deletions cut 0 bases from V and 3 bases from J, with 8 bases between. CDR3 length: 14 residues. The CDR3 loop is CASSEYSRDYGYTF. The CDR3 nucleotides are TGTGCCAGCAGTGAATACTCCAGGGACTATGGCTACACCTTC.

The genes are TRBV2 and TRBJ1-5; 7 nucleotides agree with TRBD1. This CDR3 spans 14 amino acids. Germline V gene data show CDR1 as SNHLY and CDR2 as FYNNEI. Trimming took 6 bases from V and 4 from J; bases not matched to a gene: 6. Here the CDR3 reads CASRISTGNQPQHF. In nucleotides, the CDR3 is TGTGCCAGCAGGATTTCGACAGGGAATCAGCCCCAGCATTTT.

This sequence joins TRBV7-9 and TRBJ1-3, with a tentative D call TRBD1 (6 bases). The CDR3 consists of 14 residues. The V gene lost 2 bases and the J gene lost 7 bases, with 12 bases spanning the gap. CDR1 and CDR2 (germline): SEHNR, FQNEAQ (reference sequence). In nucleotides, the CDR3 is TGTGCCAGCAGCTTATGGGACAAGAGGAACACCATATATTTT. As protein: CASSLWDKRNTIYF.

The chain joins TRBV5-1 to TRBJ1-1; 7 nucleotides agree with TRBD1. The CDR3 sequence is 15 residues long. Trimming at V came to 0 bases and at J to 4 bases, leaving 6 bases not matched to a gene. Germline values: CDR1 SGHRS, CDR2 YFSETQ. In DNA form, the CDR3 reads TGCGCCAGCAGCTTGGAGACAGGGATCGGCACTGAAGCTTTCTTT. Its translation: CASSLETGIGTEAFF. Full variable domain (missing parts from reference TRBV5-1 and TRBJ1-1): KAGVTQTPRYLIKTRGQQVTLSCSPISGHRSVSWYQQTPGQGLQFLFEYFSETQRNKGNFPGRFSGRQFSNSRSEMNVSTLELGDSALYLCASSLETGIGTEAFFGQGTRLTVV.

The J gene is TRBJ2-3, the V gene TRBV29-1, with 8 bases aligning to TRBD2. Germline V gene sequence: CDR1 SQVTM, CDR2 ANQGSEA. V lost 6 bases, J lost 3 bases, and 11 bases stayed unmatched. This CDR3 comprises 15 residues. CDR3 in amino acids: CSVAPGGAGTDTQYF. DNA of the CDR3: TGCAGCGTCGCCCCGGGGGGGGCCGGGACAGATACGCAGTATTTT.

Here the CDR3 DNA reads TGTGCCACCAGTGATACAGGGCGGCACGAGCAGTACTTC. Encoded protein: CATSDTGRHEQYF. The rearrangement links TRBV24-1 to TRBJ2-7, with D perhaps TRBD1 (6 bases). V was cut by 3 bases and J by 5 bases, with 10 bases left in between. There are 13 residues in the CDR3. Germline CDR1 is KGHDR and CDR2 is SFDVKD.

This clone was counted a single time. This chain joins TRBV4-1 and TRBJ1-1; D perhaps matches TRBD1 (6 bases). CDR3 length: 14 amino acids. Germline CDR1 and CDR2: MGHRA and YSYEKL. V shed 4 bases and J shed 5 bases, with 14 bases lying between them. The CDR3 spells CASSRPVGATEAFF. Written as DNA, the CDR3 is TGCGCCAGCAGCCGTCCAGTGGGGGCTACTGAAGCTTTCTTT.

CDR3 residues: CASSPTGFTDTQYF. In nucleotides, the CDR3 is TGTGCCAGCTCACCTACAGGGTTCACAGATACGCAGTATTTT. J is TRBJ2-3 and V is TRBV18; maybe TRBD1 (6 bases). This CDR3 has 14 amino acids. With 3 bases removed from V and 2 bases from J, the gap between germline ends came to 9 bases. Per germline, CDR1 KGHSH and CDR2 LQKENI. Together with reference TRBV18 and TRBJ2-3, the CDR3 gives the full variable domain: NAGVMQNPRHLVRRRGQEARLRCSPMKGHSHVYWYRQLPEEGLKFMVYLQKENIIDESGMPKERFSAEFPKEGPSILRIQQVVRGDSAAYFCASSPTGFTDTQYFGPGTRLTVL.

This clone was counted only a few times. The chain has TRBV12-3 or TRBV12-4 and TRBJ1-5; weak D call: TRBD1 (5 bases). The CDR3 consists of 13 residues. V was pared by 3 bases and J by 4 bases, with 7 bases between. The CDR3: CASSFQGNQPQHF. DNA for the CDR3: TGTGCCAGCAGTTTTCAGGGAAATCAGCCCCAGCATTTT.

The chain uses TRBV6-4 and TRBJ1-5; D is undetermined. Trimming removed 2 bases at V and 2 bases at J, with 7 bases between. CDR3 length: 14 amino acids. The V gene's germline CDR1 is MRHNA and CDR2 SNTAGT. The CDR3 sequence: CASSDESGNQPQHF. Here the CDR3 DNA reads TGTGCCAGCAGTGACGAATCGGGCAATCAGCCCCAGCATTTT.

This chain links TRBV28 with TRBJ1-4, with 7 bases matching TRBD1. The CDR3 totals 13 residues. Germline lookup yields CDR1 MDHEN and CDR2 SYDVKM. With V trimmed by 6 bases and J by 13 bases, 11 bases remained unmatched. This CDR3 reads CASSRRQGARLFF. CDR3 in DNA: TGTGCCAGCAGCCGTAGACAGGGAGCGAGACTGTTTTTT.

The chain recombines TRBV5-1 with TRBJ1-6; TRBD1 aligns across 8 bases. Germline V gene sequence: CDR1 SGHRS, CDR2 YFSETQ. This CDR3 has 16 residues. The V and J ends lost 3 bases and 5 bases, in that order; junction bases with no gene match: 7. CDR3 DNA: TGCGCCAGCAGCTGGACAGGGCTAGTAGATAATTCACCCCTCCACTTT. Translation: CASSWTGLVDNSPLHF.